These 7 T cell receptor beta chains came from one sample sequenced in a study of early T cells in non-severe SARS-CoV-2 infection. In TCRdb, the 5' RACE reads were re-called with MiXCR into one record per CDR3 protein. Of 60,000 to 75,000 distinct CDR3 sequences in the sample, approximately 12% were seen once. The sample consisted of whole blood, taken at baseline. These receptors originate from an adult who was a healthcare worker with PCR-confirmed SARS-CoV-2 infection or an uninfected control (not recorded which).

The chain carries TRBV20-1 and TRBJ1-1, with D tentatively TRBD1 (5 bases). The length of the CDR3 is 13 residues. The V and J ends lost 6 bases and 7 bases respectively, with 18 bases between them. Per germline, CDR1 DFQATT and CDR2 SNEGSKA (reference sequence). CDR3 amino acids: CSARRMGPVEAFF. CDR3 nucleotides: TGCAGTGCAAGAAGGATGGGGCCAGTTGAAGCTTTCTTT.

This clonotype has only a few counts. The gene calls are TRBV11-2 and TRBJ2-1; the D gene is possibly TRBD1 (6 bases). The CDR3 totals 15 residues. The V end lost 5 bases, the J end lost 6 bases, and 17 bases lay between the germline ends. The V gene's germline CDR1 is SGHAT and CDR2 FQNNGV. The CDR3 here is CASSHGTPRGNEQFF. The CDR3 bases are TGTGCCAGCAGCCACGGGACACCCAGGGGCAATGAGCAGTTCTTC.

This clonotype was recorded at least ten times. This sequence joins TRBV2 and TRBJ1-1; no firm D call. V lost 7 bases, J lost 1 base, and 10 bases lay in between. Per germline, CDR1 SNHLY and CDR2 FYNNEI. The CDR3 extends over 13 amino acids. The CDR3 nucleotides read TGTGCCAGCAAATGGCGAGCGAACACTGAAGCTTTCTTT. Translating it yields CASKWRANTEAFF. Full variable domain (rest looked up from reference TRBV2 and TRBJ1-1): EPEVTQTPSHQVTQMGQEVILRCVPISNHLYFYWYRQILGQKVEFLVSFYNNEISEKSEIFDDQFSVERPDGSNFTLKIRSTKLEDSAMYFCASKWRANTEAFFGQGTRLTVV.

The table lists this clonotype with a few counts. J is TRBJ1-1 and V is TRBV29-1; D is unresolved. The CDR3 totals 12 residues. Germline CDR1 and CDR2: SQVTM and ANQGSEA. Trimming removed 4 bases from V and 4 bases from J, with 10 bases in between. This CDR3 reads CSVAGLSTEAFF. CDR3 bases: TGCAGCGTTGCAGGCCTTAGCACTGAAGCTTTCTTT.

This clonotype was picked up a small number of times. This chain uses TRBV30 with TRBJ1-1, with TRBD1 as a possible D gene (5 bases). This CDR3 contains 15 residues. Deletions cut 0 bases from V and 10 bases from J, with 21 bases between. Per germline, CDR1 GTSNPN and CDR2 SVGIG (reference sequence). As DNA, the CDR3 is TGTGCCTGGAGTGTACGGGGCAGGGACCCTGGCGGAGCTTTCTTT. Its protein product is CAWSVRGRDPGGAFF.

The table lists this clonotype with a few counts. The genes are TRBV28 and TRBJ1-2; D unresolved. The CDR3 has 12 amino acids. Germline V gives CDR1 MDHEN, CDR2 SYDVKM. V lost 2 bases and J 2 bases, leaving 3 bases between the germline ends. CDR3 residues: CASSLGNYGYTF. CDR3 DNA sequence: TGTGCCAGCAGTTTAGGGAACTATGGCTACACCTTC.

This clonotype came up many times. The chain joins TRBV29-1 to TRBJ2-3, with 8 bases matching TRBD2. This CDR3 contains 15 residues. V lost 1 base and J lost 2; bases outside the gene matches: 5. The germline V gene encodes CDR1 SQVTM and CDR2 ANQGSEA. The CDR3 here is CSVEGVAGFTDTQYF. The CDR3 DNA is TGCAGCGTTGAAGGCGTAGCGGGGTTCACAGATACGCAGTATTTT.